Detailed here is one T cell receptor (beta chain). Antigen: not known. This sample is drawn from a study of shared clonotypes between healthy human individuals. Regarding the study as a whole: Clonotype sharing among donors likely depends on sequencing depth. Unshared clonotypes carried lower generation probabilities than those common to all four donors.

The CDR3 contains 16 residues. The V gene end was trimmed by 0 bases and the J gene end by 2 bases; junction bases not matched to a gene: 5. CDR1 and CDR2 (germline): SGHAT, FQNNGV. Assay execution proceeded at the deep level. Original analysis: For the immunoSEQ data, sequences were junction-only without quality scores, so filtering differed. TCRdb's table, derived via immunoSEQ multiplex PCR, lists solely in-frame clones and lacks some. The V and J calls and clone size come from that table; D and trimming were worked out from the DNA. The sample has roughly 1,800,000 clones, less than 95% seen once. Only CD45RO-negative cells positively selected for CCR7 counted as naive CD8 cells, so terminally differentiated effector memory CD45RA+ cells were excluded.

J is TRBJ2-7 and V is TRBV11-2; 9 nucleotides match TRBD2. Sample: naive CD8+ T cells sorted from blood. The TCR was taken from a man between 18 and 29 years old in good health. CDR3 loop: CASSLDAGGSTYEQYF. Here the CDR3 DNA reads TGTGCCAGCAGCTTAGACGCGGGAGGGTCGACCTACGAGCAGTACTTC.